One and the same sample provided the 10 T cell receptor beta chains below, sequenced in a study of blood T cell repertoires in COVID-19. The repertoire was sequenced with immunoSEQ multiplex PCR; TCRdb's copy has only in-frame clones and lacks some. The table shows 130,000 or so clones, with 65% to 85% occurring only once. Input material: peripheral blood. Receptors originate from a woman aged 80 or older with acute or convalescent COVID-19.

V usage is TRBV7-2 and J usage is TRBJ2-5; weak D call: TRBD2 (5 bases). Germline V gene sequence: CDR1 SGHTA, CDR2 FQGNSA. The V end lost 1 base, the J end lost 5 bases, and 8 bases lay between the germline ends. There are 13 residues in the CDR3. The CDR3 is CASSLVSAETQYF. CDR3 DNA: TGTGCCAGCAGCTTAGTTAGCGCGGAGACCCAGTACTTC.

This rearrangement joins TRBV6-5 to TRBJ2-2; the D gene is possibly TRBD2 (6 bases). This CDR3 spans 14 amino acids. Germline V CDR1 and CDR2: MNHEY, SVGAGI. Trimming took 4 bases from V and 4 from J, leaving 10 bases between them. CDR3 sequence: CASSSAGITGELFF. The DNA of the CDR3 is TGTGCCAGCAGTTCCGCGGGGATCACCGGGGAGCTGTTTTTT.

V usage is TRBV7-2 and J usage is TRBJ2-3; possible D gene TRBD1, 6 bases. Looked up from germline, CDR1 is SGHTA and CDR2 is FQGNSA. The CDR3 spans 15 residues. V gave up 5 bases and J gave up 1 base, with 13 bases separating them. The CDR3: CASSRTGQGTDTQYF. CDR3 sequence (DNA): TGTGCCAGCAGCCGCACGGGACAAGGCACAGATACGCAGTATTTT.

The V call is TRBV3-1 (or the pseudogene TRBV3-2), the J call TRBJ2-5, with 9 bases aligning to TRBD1. V trimming: 1 base; J trimming: 7 bases; junction bases outside the gene matches: 13. CDR3 length: 17 amino acids. Germline values: CDR1 LGHDT, CDR2 YNNKEL (reference sequence). The CDR3, as DNA: TGTGCCAGCAGCCAAGGGACCGGGACAGGGATCTTGGGGACCCAGTACTTC. Residues: CASSQGTGTGILGTQYF.

J is TRBJ1-5 and V is TRBV29-1, with 7 nucleotides matching TRBD1. Germline V CDR1 and CDR2: SQVTM, ANQGSEA. The CDR3 runs to 14 residues. The J segment lost 3 bases and the V segment lost 4 bases, leaving 6 bases of the junction unmatched. CDR3 bases: TGCAGCGTTGTATGGCAGGGGGTCAATCAGCCCCAGCATTTT. This encodes CSVVWQGVNQPQHF.

Worth noting for this clone: The same CDR3 is also encoded by other DNA sequences in this sample. This chain uses TRBV2 with TRBJ1-2, with D tentatively TRBD1 (6 bases). In germline, CDR1 is SNHLY, CDR2 FYNNEI. This CDR3 is built from 14 residues. Trimming shortened V by 6 bases and J by 0 bases, and 11 bases separated the two germline ends. The CDR3 bases are TGTGCCAGCAGAAAGGACAGCACTAACTATGGCTACACCTTC. Amino acid sequence: CASRKDSTNYGYTF.

The CDR3 spells CASSPPGRNTIYF. CDR3 nucleotide sequence: TGTGCCAGCAGCCCACCGGGTCGAAACACCATATATTTT. The chain recombines TRBV6-5 with TRBJ1-3; no clear D. The CDR3 has 13 amino acids. The V end lost 6 bases, the J end lost 5 bases, and 11 bases lay between the germline ends. Germline V lookup: CDR1 MNHEY, CDR2 SVGAGI.

The chain recombines TRBV15 with TRBJ1-4; D unclear. In germline, CDR1 is LNHNV, CDR2 YYDKDF (reference sequence). This CDR3 region has 14 residues. The germline V and J ends were trimmed by 0 bases and 4 bases, with 6 bases remaining between them. The CDR3 coding sequence is TGTGCCACCAGCAGAGACCTCAGTAATGAAAAACTGTTTTTT. It encodes CATSRDLSNEKLFF.

The chain recombines TRBV5-1 with TRBJ2-3; 10 bases fit TRBD2. V lost 2 bases, J lost 2 bases, and 8 bases stayed unmatched. CDR1 is SGHRS and CDR2 is YFSETQ in the germline V gene. The CDR3 loop spans 17 amino acids. CDR3 nucleotide sequence: TGCGCCAGCAGCTTCCGCCCTAGCGGGGGTACCACAGATACGCAGTATTTT. Translating gives CASSFRPSGGTTDTQYF.

The CDR3 region has the DNA TGTGCCAGCAGCGGCCCCTCCGGGAGCTATGGCTACACCTTC. Translation: CASSGPSGSYGYTF. This chain connects TRBV2 to TRBJ1-2, with no clear D. This CDR3 region has 14 residues. V lost 6 bases to trimming and J lost 4 bases, with 15 bases between them. The germline V gene has CDR1 SNHLY and CDR2 FYNNEI.